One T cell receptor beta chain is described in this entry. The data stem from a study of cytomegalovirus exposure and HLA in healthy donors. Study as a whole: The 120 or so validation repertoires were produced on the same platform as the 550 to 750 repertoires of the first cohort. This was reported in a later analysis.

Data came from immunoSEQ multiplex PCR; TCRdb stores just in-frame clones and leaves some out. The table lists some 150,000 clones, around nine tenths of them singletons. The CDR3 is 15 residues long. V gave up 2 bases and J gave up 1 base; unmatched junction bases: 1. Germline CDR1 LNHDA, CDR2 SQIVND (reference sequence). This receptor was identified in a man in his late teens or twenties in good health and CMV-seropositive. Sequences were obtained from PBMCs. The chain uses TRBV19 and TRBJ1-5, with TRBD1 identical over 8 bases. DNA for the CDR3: TGTGCCAGTAGTATAACAGGGGGGAGCAATCAGCCCCAGCATTTT. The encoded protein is CASSITGGSNQPQHF.